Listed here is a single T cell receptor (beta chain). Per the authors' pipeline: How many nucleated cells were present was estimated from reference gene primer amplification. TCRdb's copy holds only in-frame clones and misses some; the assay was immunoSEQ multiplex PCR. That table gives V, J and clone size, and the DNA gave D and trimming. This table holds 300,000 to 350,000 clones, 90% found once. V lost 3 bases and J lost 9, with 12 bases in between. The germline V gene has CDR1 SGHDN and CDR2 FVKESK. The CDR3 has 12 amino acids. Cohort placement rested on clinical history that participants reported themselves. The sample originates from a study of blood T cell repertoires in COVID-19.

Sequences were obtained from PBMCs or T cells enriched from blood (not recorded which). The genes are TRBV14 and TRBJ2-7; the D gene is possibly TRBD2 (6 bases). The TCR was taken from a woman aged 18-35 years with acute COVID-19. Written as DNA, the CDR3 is TGTGCCAGCAGCCAGCGCGGGGATGGGCAGTACTTC. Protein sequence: CASSQRGDGQYF.